The next 15 T cell receptor beta chains were all read from a single sample in a study of blood T cell repertoires in COVID-19 (dated by TCRdb to the early 2020s). The library came from the immunoSEQ multiplex PCR assay. The clones in this table, taken by TCRdb from immuneACCESS, are in-frame only. Not every clone is retained; where verified, under half of the shortfall comes from an unresolved V gene, and the cause of the rest is unknown. For this sample there are fewer than 300,000 clones; just over 85% appear just once. The ten largest clones capture roughly 16% of the sample. The sequencing sample was made of PBMCs or T cells enriched from blood (not recorded which). Source of these receptors: a man aged 18 to 30 who had recovered from COVID-19.

Comment on this clone: Other DNA sequences in the same sample also yield this CDR3. This CDR3 is CASSFPGTSGRTDTQYF. In nucleotides, the CDR3 is TGTGCCAGCAGTTTCCCCGGGACTAGCGGACGCACAGATACGCAGTATTTT. The chain recombines TRBV28 with TRBJ2-3; 11 nucleotides match TRBD2. Trimming removed 3 bases from V and 1 base from J; junction bases left unmatched: 6. The CDR3 has 17 amino acids. Per the germline V gene, CDR1 is MDHEN and CDR2 is SYDVKM.

The V call is TRBV19, the J call TRBJ1-1; D perhaps matches TRBD1 (6 bases). The CDR3 is 15 residues long. CDR1 is LNHDA and CDR2 is SQIVND in the germline V gene (reference sequence). The V end was cut by 4 bases, the J end by 5 bases, with 17 bases between. The CDR3 nucleotides read TGTGCCAGTAGTACCCATAGGGGGGGTGCTACTGAAGCTTTCTTT. Its protein product is CASSTHRGGATEAFF.

The chain has TRBV2 and TRBJ1-2; tentatively, D is TRBD1 (6 bases). CDR1 and CDR2 (germline): SNHLY, FYNNEI. V was shortened by 2 bases and J by 7 bases, with 11 bases between the two germline ends. The CDR3 has 13 residues. For the CDR3, the DNA is TGTGCCAGCAGTGAAACAGGGTCTGGTGGCTACACCTTC. Its protein product is CASSETGSGGYTF. Full variable domain (remainder filled in from reference TRBV2 and TRBJ1-2): EPEVTQTPSHQVTQMGQEVILRCVPISNHLYFYWYRQILGQKVEFLVSFYNNEISEKSEIFDDQFSVERPDGSNFTLKIRSTKLEDSAMYFCASSETGSGGYTFGSGTRLTVV.

This clone has just a few counts. The chain is built from TRBV5-1 and TRBJ1-3; maybe TRBD1 (6 bases). V dropped 2 bases and J dropped 4 bases, with 7 bases sitting between them. Germline V lookup: CDR1 SGHRS, CDR2 YFSETQ. The CDR3 loop spans 13 amino acids. DNA of the CDR3: TGCGCCAGCAGCTTAGGGGGAGGAAACACCATATATTTT. Its protein product is CASSLGGGNTIYF. Based on the CDR3 plus reference TRBV5-1 and TRBJ1-3, the full variable domain is KAGVTQTPRYLIKTRGQQVTLSCSPISGHRSVSWYQQTPGQGLQFLFEYFSETQRNKGNFPGRFSGRQFSNSRSEMNVSTLELGDSALYLCASSLGGGNTIYFGEGSWLTVV.

This sequence joins TRBV27 and TRBJ2-7; 9 bases align to TRBD1. V shed 3 bases and J 4 bases; nucleotides not matched to a gene: 4. From germline, CDR1 is MNHEY and CDR2 SMNVEV (reference sequence). The CDR3 is made up of 14 amino acids. In DNA form, the CDR3 reads TGTGCCAGCAGTTTGACAGGGGGTCCGTACGAGCAGTACTTC. Translated: CASSLTGGPYEQYF.

The chain is built from TRBV30 and TRBJ1-2, with D uncertain. Germline CDR1 and CDR2: GTSNPN and SVGIG (reference sequence). This CDR3 comprises 12 residues. The V end lost 4 bases, the J end lost 3 bases, and 9 bases lay between the germline ends. CDR3 sequence: CAWTGLDYGYTF. The DNA for the CDR3 is TGTGCCTGGACGGGGTTGGACTATGGCTACACCTTC.

This clone was seen a handful of times. The rearrangement joins TRBV5-4 to TRBJ1-6; possible D gene TRBD1, 5 bases. V was trimmed by 0 bases and J by 6 bases, leaving 10 bases between them. This CDR3 region has 15 residues. Germline CDR1 and CDR2: SGHNT and YYREEE (reference sequence). The CDR3 bases are TGTGCCAGCAGCTTGGCGGGACTTCCTAATTCACCCCTCCACTTT. Encoded protein: CASSLAGLPNSPLHF.

The chain uses TRBV5-4 and TRBJ2-2, with 8 positions matching TRBD1. V was pared by 1 base and J by 6 bases, with 8 bases of the junction left unmatched. The CDR3 totals 16 residues. Germline V gene data show CDR1 as SGHNT and CDR2 as YYREEE (reference sequence). CDR3 loop: CASSLTGQGRAGELFF. The CDR3 DNA is TGTGCCAGCAGCTTGACCGGACAGGGTAGAGCCGGGGAGCTGTTTTTT.

The rearrangement uses TRBV11-2 and TRBJ2-2; the D gene is possibly TRBD1 (5 bases). From germline, CDR1 is SGHAT and CDR2 FQNNGV. This CDR3 comprises 15 residues. V was cut by 6 bases and J by 3 bases, with 14 bases left in between. CDR3 loop: CASSSGHSYTGELFF. For the CDR3, the DNA is TGTGCCAGCAGTTCCGGACACTCATACACCGGGGAGCTGTTTTTT.

In the case of this clone: This specimen includes other DNA sequences encoding the same CDR3. The rearrangement uses TRBV3-1 (or the pseudogene TRBV3-2) and TRBJ1-1; 7 nucleotides agree with TRBD1. The CDR3 has 14 residues. V was clipped by 3 bases and J by 1 base; unmatched bases: 2. CDR1 and CDR2 (germline): LGHDT, YNNKEL (reference sequence). The CDR3, as DNA: TGTGCCAGCAGCCACCGGACAGGGAACACTGAAGCTTTCTTT. It codes for CASSHRTGNTEAFF.

The V and J genes are TRBV10-3 and TRBJ1-1; TRBD1 might be the D (6 bases). Germline V gene sequence: CDR1 ENHRY, CDR2 SYGVKD. V was clipped by 10 bases and J by 0 bases, with 12 bases between them. The CDR3 has 13 amino acids. This CDR3 reads CATLGQLNTEAFF. The CDR3 coding sequence is TGTGCCACCCTTGGACAGTTGAACACTGAAGCTTTCTTT.

In DNA form, the CDR3 reads TGTGCCAGCAGCTCAGAGGACAGGGCGTTCGAAAAACTGTTTTTT. It yields the protein CASSSEDRAFEKLFF. The V call is TRBV11-3, the J call TRBJ1-4; 8 positions agree with TRBD1. The V segment lost 4 bases and the J segment 8 bases; nucleotides outside the gene matches: 9. The CDR3 runs 15 residues. Per the germline V gene, CDR1 is SGHNT and CDR2 is YENEEA.

The rearrangement links TRBV19 to TRBJ1-1, with a weak D call TRBD1 (5 bases). This CDR3 contains 14 residues. The V gene's germline CDR1 is LNHDA and CDR2 SQIVND (reference sequence). Trimming shortened V by 5 bases and J by 4 bases, and 14 bases separated the two germline ends. The DNA of the CDR3 is TGTGCCAGTAGTTGGGGCAGGACCTCCACTGAAGCTTTCTTT. Amino acids: CASSWGRTSTEAFF.

V is TRBV18 and J is TRBJ1-1; no clear D gene. Trimming pared 8 bases from V and 3 bases from J, leaving 13 bases between. This CDR3 region has 13 residues. Germline CDR1 reads KGHSH; CDR2 reads LQKENI. In DNA, the CDR3 is TGTGCCAGCAACCCTATCGAGGACACTGAAGCTTTCTTT. Translating it yields CASNPIEDTEAFF.

Here the CDR3 DNA reads TGTGCCAGCAGCTTAGAGCTCGATGAGCAGTTCTTC. Translating it yields CASSLELDEQFF. V usage is TRBV7-9 and J usage is TRBJ2-1; D is undetermined. The CDR3 has 12 residues. V was clipped by 1 base and J by 8 bases, with 6 bases between them. Germline CDR1 is SEHNR and CDR2 is FQNEAQ (reference sequence).